This TCR beta chain is from a study of CXCR3-negative and CXCR3-positive naive CD8 T cells. Study details: The dataset comprises approximately 140 million TRB reads in total, with about 1.5 +/- 0.3 million reads per library. Whole-study findings and limits: Naive subsets did not differ in surface CD5, and TRB CDR3 properties served to infer TCR strength.

Concerning this clonotype itself: The antigen is unknown.

All TRB cDNA libraries came from 5' RACE performed with UMI labels. TCRdb reprocessed the 5' RACE reads, keeping one entry per CDR3 protein, no DNA. This repertoire includes 84,000 or so distinct CDR3 sequences. The origin of this receptor is a human donor in good health. Some clones in this sample may be carry-over from other donors' samples. The sequencing input was naive CXCR3- CD8+ T cells from blood. Described subset: CD45RO-CCR7+CD27+CD95- naive CD8+ T cells lacking CXCR3 (TNR3-).

This chain's CDR3 is CASSTGIFMTGELFF. V and J are TRBV5-1 and TRBJ2-2; the TCRdb call, TRBD1, lacks DNA for checking. This CDR3 is built from 15 residues. Germline V CDR1 and CDR2: SGHRS, YFSETQ.